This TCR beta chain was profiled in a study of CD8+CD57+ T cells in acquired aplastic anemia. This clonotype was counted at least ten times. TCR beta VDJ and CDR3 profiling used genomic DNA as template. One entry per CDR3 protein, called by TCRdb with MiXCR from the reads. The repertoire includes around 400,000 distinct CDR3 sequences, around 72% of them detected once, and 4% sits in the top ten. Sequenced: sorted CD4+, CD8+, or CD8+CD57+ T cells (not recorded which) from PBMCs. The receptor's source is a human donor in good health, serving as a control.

CDR3 DNA: TGTGCCAGCAGAAAGATAGACAGGGGACCTGAAGCTTTCTTT. This encodes CASRKIDRGPEAFF. The chain carries TRBV6-5 and TRBJ1-1, with 8 bases that match TRBD1. The germline gives CDR1 MNHEY, CDR2 SVGAGI. The V and J ends lost 6 bases and 6 bases, in that order; junction bases with no gene match: 9. The CDR3 sequence is 14 residues long.